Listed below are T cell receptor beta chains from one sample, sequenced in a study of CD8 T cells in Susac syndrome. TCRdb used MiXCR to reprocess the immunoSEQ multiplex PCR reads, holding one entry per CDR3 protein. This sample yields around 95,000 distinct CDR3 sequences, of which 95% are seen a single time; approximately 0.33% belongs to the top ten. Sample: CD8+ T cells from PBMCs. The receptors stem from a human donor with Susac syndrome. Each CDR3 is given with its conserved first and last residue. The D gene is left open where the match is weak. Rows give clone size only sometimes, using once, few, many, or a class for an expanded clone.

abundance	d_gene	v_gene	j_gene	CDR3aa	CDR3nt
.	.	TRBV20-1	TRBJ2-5	CSAIGGAEWETQYF	TGCAGTGCCATAGGAGGGGCCGAGTGGGAGACCCAGTACTTC
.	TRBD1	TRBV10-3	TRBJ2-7	CAISSNRGEQYF	TGTGCCATCAGCTCTAACAGGGGCGAGCAGTACTTC
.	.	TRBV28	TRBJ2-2	CASSVPARLGGELFF	TGTGCCAGCAGTGTCCCCGCCCGTTTGGGAGGGGAGCTGTTTTTT
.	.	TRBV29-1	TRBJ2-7	CSVDDSYEQYF	TGCAGCGTTGACGATTCCTACGAGCAGTACTTC
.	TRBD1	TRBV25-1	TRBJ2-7	CASSTTGAYEQYF	TGTGCCAGCAGTACGACAGGGGCCTACGAGCAGTACTTC
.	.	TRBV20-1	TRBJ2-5	CSARDLGGQYF	TGCAGTGCTAGAGATCTGGGGGGCCAGTACTTC
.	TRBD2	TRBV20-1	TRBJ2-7	CSARDPAGIEQYF	TGCAGTGCTAGGGACCCAGCGGGGATCGAGCAGTACTTC
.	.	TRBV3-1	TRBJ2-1	CASSQKLADEQFF	TGTGCCAGCAGCCAAAAATTAGCTGATGAGCAGTTCTTC
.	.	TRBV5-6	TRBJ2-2	CASSLTRNTGELFF	TGTGCCAGCAGCTTGACCAGGAACACCGGGGAGCTGTTTTTT
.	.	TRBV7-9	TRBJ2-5	CASSRRSDQETQYF	TGTGCCAGCAGCCGCCGATCCGACCAAGAGACCCAGTACTTC
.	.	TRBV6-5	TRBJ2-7	CASSYALGNSYEQYF	TGTGCCAGCAGTTACGCACTTGGGAACTCCTACGAGCAGTACTTC
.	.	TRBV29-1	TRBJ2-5	CSVEPRGGDIQETQYF	TGCAGCGTTGAACCCCGGGGCGGGGATATCCAAGAGACCCAGTACTTC
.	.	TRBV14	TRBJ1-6	CASSREFGSSYNSPLHF	TGTGCCAGCAGCCGGGAGTTCGGGAGCTCCTATAATTCACCCCTCCACTTT
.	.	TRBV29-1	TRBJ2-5	CSEGGQETQYF	TGCAGCGAGGGTGGACAAGAGACCCAGTACTTC
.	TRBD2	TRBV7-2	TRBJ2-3	CASSNRTSWTDTQYF	TGTGCCAGCAGCAACCGGACTAGCTGGACAGATACGCAGTATTTT
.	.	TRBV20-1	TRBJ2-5	CSAYHLGWRGKETQYF	TGCAGTGCTTACCACCTTGGGTGGAGGGGAAAGGAGACCCAGTACTTC
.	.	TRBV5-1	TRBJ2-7	CASSFGGRASYEQYF	TGCGCCAGCAGCTTCGGGGGAAGGGCCTCCTACGAGCAGTACTTC
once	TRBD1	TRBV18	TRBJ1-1	CASSPGQGGAFF	TGTGCCAGCTCACCGGGACAGGGAGGTGCTTTCTTT
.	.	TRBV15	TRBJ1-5	CATSARDPDQPQHF	TGTGCCACCAGCGCGCGGGACCCCGATCAGCCCCAGCATTTT
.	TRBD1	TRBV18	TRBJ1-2	CASSPPTGGVSTYGYTF	TGTGCCAGCTCACCACCCACAGGGGGCGTCAGTACCTATGGCTACACCTTC
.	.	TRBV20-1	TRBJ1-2	CSTPGPNYGYTF	TGCAGTACCCCAGGGCCGAACTATGGCTACACCTTC
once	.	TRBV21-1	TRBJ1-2	CASSKAGRSNYGYTF	TGTGCCAGCAGCAAAGCTGGCAGATCTAACTATGGCTACACCTTC